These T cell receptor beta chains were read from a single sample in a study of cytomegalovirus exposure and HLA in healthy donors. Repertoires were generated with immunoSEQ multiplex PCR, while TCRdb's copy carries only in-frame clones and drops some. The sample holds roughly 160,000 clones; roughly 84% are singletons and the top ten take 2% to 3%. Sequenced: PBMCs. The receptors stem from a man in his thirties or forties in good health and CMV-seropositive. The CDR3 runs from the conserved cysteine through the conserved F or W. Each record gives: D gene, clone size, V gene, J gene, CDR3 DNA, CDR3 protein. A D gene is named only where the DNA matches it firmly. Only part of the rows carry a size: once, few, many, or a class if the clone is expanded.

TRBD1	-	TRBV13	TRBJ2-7	TGTGCCAGCAGCTTAAAGGCGACAGGGGTCGACGAGCAGTACTTC	CASSLKATGVDEQYF
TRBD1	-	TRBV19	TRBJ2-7	TGTGCCAGTAGTATGGGGACAGGAGCCTACGAGCAGTACTTC	CASSMGTGAYEQYF
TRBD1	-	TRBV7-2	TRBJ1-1	TGTGCCAGCAGCTCGCCCAGGGGGCGCGGGGACACTGAAGCTTTCTTT	CASSSPRGRGDTEAFF
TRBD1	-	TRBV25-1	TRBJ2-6	TGTGCCAGCAGTGAACACAGGGGTTCCTCCTCTGGGGCCAACGTCCTGACTTTC	CASSEHRGSSSGANVLTF
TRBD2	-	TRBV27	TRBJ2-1	TGTGCCAGCAAGGGACTAGCGGGCCAGAGCTCCTACAATGAGCAGTTCTTC	CASKGLAGQSSYNEQFF
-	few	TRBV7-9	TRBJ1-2	TGTGCCAGCAGCTTAGATCAGGGGCAGGATGGCTACACCTTC	CASSLDQGQDGYTF
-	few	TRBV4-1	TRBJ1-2	TGCGCCAGCAGCTCCCCCGCTGGGGGGGTCTATGGCTACACCTTC	CASSSPAGGVYGYTF
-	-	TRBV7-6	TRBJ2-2	TGTGCCAGCAGAGGAGGAGGGGACACCGGGGAGCTGTTTTTT	CASRGGGDTGELFF
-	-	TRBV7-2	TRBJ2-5	TGTGCCAGCACCCTGAGAGGGTCAGGGGCTGGCGAGACCCAGTACTTC	CASTLRGSGAGETQYF
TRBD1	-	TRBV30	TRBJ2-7	TGTGCCTGGCGTCAGACAGGGAGTTACGGGCAGTACTTC	CAWRQTGSYGQYF
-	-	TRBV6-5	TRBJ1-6	TGTGCCAGCAAAGTTACCTTCCAGTCACCCCTCCACTTT	CASKVTFQSPLHF
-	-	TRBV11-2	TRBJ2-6	TGTGCCAGCAGCAACGAGGGCAGGAGTTTGTCTGGGGCCAACGTCCTGACTTTC	CASSNEGRSLSGANVLTF
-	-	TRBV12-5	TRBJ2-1	TGTGCTAGTGGTTACCAGCGGTACAATGAGCAGTTCTTC	CASGYQRYNEQFF
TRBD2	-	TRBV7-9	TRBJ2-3	TGTGCCAGCAGCTCACCGGGACTAGCCACGAATGAGCAGTATTTT	CASSSPGLATNEQYF
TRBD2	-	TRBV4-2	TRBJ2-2	TGTGCCAGCAGCGCCCGGACTAGCGGGAGTTACTTCACCGGGGAGCTGTTTTTT	CASSARTSGSYFTGELFF
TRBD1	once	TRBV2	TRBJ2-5	TGTGCCAGCAGTGCCCCGCGACAGGGAAGGACCCAGTACTTC	CASSAPRQGRTQYF
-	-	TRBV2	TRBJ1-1	TGTGCCAGCGGCCCTGAAATGAACACTGAAGCTTTCTTT	CASGPEMNTEAFF
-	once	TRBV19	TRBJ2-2	TGTGCCAGTAGTATCTGGTGGCAGACTAGAGCCGGGGAGCTGTTTTTT	CASSIWWQTRAGELFF
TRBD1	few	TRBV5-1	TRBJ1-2	TGCGCCAGCAGCTGGGACAGTACTAACTATGGCTACACCTTC	CASSWDSTNYGYTF
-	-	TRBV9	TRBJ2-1	TGTGCCAGCAGCCCCCTAACAGGGCGGCCGTTCTTC	CASSPLTGRPFF
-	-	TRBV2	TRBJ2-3	TGTGCCAGCAGTGGAGGGGCGGGGAGTACAGATACGCAGTATTTT	CASSGGAGSTDTQYF
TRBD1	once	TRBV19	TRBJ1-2	TGTGCCAGTAGTACTCCCGGGACAGGGAATGGCTACACCTTC	CASSTPGTGNGYTF